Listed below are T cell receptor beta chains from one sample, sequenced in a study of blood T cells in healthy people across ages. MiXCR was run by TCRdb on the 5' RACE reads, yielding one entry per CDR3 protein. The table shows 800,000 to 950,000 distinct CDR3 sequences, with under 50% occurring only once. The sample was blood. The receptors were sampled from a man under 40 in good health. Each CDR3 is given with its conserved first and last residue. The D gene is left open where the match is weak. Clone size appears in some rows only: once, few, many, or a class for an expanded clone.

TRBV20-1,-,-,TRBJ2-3,TGCAGTGCCGCGGTGACTAAATACACAGATACGCAGTATTTT,CSAAVTKYTDTQYF
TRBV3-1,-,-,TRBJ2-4,TGTGCCAGCAGCCAAGGAAAGGGGGGATTTAACATTCAGTACTTC,CASSQGKGGFNIQYF
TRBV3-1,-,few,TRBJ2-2,TGTGCCAGCAGCCAAGATAAAACTATATACACCGGGGAGCTGTTTTTT,CASSQDKTIYTGELFF
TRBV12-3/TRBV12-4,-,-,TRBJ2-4,TGTGCCAGCAGTTTCCGGGGCGCCGTACGGAACATTCAGTACTTC,CASSFRGAVRNIQYF
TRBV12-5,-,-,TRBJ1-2,TGTGCTAGTGGTTTGGTACCTTCCTGGGGGGAGTCGAGTTATGGCTACACCTTC,CASGLVPSWGESSYGYTF
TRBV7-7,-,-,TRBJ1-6,TGTGCTAGCAGCTTAAATGACATCGGCGAGTCACCCCTCCACTTT,CASSLNDIGESPLHF
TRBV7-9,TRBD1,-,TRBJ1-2,TGTGCCAGCAGCTTAAGGACAGGGGGCGATGGCTACACCTTC,CASSLRTGGDGYTF
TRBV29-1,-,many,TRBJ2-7,TGCAGCGTTGTTGGCGATTCCTACGAGCAGTACTTC,CSVVGDSYEQYF
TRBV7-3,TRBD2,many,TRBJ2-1,TGTGCCAGCAGCCGACGTAGCGGGGGGGCCGGGAATGAGCAGTTCTTC,CASSRRSGGAGNEQFF
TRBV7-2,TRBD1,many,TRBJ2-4,TGTGCCAGCAGTATGACAGGGGCAAACATTCAGTACTTC,CASSMTGANIQYF
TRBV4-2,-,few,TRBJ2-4,TGTGCCAGCAGCCAAGATCTAGGGTGGAAAAACATTCAGTACTTC,CASSQDLGWKNIQYF
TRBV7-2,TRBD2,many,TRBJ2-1,TGTGCCAGCAGCTTAGTACCCCTAGCGGGAAACAATGAGCAGTTCTTC,CASSLVPLAGNNEQFF
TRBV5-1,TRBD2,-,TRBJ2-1,TGCGCCAGCAGTCGTACGGCTAGCGGGGGCCTTTCCTACAATGAGCAGTTCTTC,CASSRTASGGLSYNEQFF
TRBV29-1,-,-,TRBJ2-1,TGCAGCGTTGAATCAGGGCACAGGCTAAGCTCCTACAATGAGCAGTTCTTC,CSVESGHRLSSYNEQFF
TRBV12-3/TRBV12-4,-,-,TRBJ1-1,TGTGCCAGCAGTAGCAACAGGTTACGGTTTAGGAACACTGAAGCTTTCTTT,CASSSNRLRFRNTEAFF
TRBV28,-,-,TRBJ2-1,TGTGCCAGCAGTTTTTTGGTAAAGGGGTACAATGAGCAGTTCTTC,CASSFLVKGYNEQFF
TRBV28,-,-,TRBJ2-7,TGTGCCAGCAGTTCGACTGACTACGAGCAGTACTTC,CASSSTDYEQYF
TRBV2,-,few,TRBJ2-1,TGTGCCAGCAACACAAGGGGGACCTACAATGAGCAGTTCTTC,CASNTRGTYNEQFF
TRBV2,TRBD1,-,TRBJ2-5,TGTGCCAGCAAAGCCGACAGGGACCAAGAGACCCAGTACTTC,CASKADRDQETQYF
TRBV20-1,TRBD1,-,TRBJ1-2,TGCAGTGTGAGACAGGGAACGCCTAACTATGGCCACACCTTC,CSVRQGTPNYGHTF
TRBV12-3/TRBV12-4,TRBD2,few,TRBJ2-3,TGTGCCAGCCGCAGTCTAGCGGTGCCCAATACGCAGTATTTT,CASRSLAVPNTQYF
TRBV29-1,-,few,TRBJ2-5,TGCAGCGTTGTACGGAACCAAGAGACCCAGTACTTC,CSVVRNQETQYF
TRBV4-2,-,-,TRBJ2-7,TGTGCCAGCAGCCAATCCGTGGGGGCGTCGTCCTACGAGCAGTACTTC,CASSQSVGASSYEQYF
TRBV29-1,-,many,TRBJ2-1,TGCAGCGTTGAGGGTGGGACAGGGACTAGTAATGAGCAGTTCTTC,CSVEGGTGTSNEQFF
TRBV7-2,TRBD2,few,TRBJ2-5,TGTGCCAGCAGCTTATCTAGCGGACCGCAAGAGACCCAGTACTTC,CASSLSSGPQETQYF
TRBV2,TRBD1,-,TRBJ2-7,TGTGCCAGCACGGAGACAGGGGGCTCCTACGAGCAGTACTTC,CASTETGGSYEQYF
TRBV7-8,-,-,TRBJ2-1,TGTGCCAGCAGCCGATATCCCTCGTTTAGCGGTCCCTACAATGAGCAGTTCTTC,CASSRYPSFSGPYNEQFF
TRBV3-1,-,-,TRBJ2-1,TGTGCCAGCAGCCATGAGCGATCAGGGCAGTTCTTC,CASSHERSGQFF
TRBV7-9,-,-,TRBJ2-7,TGTGCCAGCAGCACCAACTGGGAGCAGTACTTC,CASSTNWEQYF
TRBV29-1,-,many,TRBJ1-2,TGCAGCGCCCTGAGGTTGGGGGGAGAGGGCTATGGCTACACCTTC,CSALRLGGEGYGYTF
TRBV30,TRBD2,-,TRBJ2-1,TGTGCCTGGAGTTCGGCGGGGGGGTACGAGCAGTTCTTC,CAWSSAGGYEQFF
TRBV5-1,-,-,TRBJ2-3,TGCGCCAGCAGGACAGGAGAAAGCACAGATACGCAGTATTTT,CASRTGESTDTQYF
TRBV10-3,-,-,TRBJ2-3,TGTGCCATCGGTGAGTCGGTGGGGCACACAGATACGCAGTATTTT,CAIGESVGHTDTQYF
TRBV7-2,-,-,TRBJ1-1,TGTGTCAGCAGCTTCAGGGCCGTGAACACTGAAGCTTTCTTT,CVSSFRAVNTEAFF
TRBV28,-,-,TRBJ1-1,TGTGCCAGCAGTTTCCCACCCAGTACTGGACGAAACACTGAAGCTTTCTTT,CASSFPPSTGRNTEAFF
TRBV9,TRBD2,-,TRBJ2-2,TGTGCCAGCAGCGTAAGCGGGGCGAACACCGGGGAGCTGTTTTTT,CASSVSGANTGELFF
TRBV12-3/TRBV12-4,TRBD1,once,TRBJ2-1,TGTGCCGGCAGTTTCGGACAGGGGCAGTTCTTC,CAGSFGQGQFF
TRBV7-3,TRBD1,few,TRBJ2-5,TGTGCCAGCAGCGTTGGGACAGGGGGATTGGAGACCCAGTACTTC,CASSVGTGGLETQYF
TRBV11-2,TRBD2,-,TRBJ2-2,TGTGCCAGCAGCTTAGATCCGGGGGGGCCCGGGGAGCTGTTTTTT,CASSLDPGGPGELFF